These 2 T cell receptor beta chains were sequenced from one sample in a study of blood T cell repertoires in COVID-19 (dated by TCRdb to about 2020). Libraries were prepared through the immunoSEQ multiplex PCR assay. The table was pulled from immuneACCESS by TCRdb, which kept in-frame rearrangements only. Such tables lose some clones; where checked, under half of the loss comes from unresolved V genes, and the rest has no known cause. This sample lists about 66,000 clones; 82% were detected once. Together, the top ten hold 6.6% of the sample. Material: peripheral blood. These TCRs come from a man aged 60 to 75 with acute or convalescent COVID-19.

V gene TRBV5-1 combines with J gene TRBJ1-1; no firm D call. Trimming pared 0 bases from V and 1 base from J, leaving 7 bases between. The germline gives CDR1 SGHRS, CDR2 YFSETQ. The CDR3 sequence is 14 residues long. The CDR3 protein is CASSLAQANTEAFF. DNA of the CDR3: TGCGCCAGCAGCTTGGCCCAGGCGAACACTGAAGCTTTCTTT.

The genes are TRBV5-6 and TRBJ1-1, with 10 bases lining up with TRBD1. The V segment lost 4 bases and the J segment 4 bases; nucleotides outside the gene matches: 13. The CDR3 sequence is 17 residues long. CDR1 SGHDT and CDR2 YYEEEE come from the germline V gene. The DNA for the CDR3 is TGTGCCAGCAGCCCAACGACAGGGGGCCTAAGAAGCACTGAAGCTTTCTTT. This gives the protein CASSPTTGGLRSTEAFF.